Each of the 15 T cell receptor beta chains below was sequenced from the same sample in a study of T cells in localized non-small cell lung cancer. The table came from immunoSEQ multiplex PCR; TCRdb's copy has only in-frame clones and leaves some out. In the table there are 1,500 to 2,000 clones, less than 30% of which are singletons. The starting material was normal lung tissue next to the tumor, obtained before any cancer treatment. The origin of the receptors is a female donor of 60 years or more with stage I lung adenocarcinoma.

The V call is TRBV29-1, the J call TRBJ1-3; 10 bases agree with TRBD1. The CDR3 is made up of 14 amino acids. After removal of 7 bases from V and 0 bases from J, the junction contained 3 bases not matched to a gene. Germline V gene sequence: CDR1 SQVTM, CDR2 ANQGSEA. The CDR3 DNA reads as TGCAGCGCGCGGGACAGGGGCTCTGGAAACACCATATATTTT. Translating gives CSARDRGSGNTIYF.

This clone came up a few times. The gene calls are TRBV23-1 and TRBJ1-2, with D tentatively TRBD1 (6 bases). TRBV23-1 is an ORF, and what it does is uncertain. The CDR3 runs to 13 residues. V was shortened by 6 bases and J by 8 bases, with 16 bases between the two germline ends. CDR3 DNA: TGCGCCAGCAGCTTAGAGGGCAGGGGCGGCTACACCTTC. As protein: CASSLEGRGGYTF.

This clone has just a few counts. The CDR3 sequence is CASRSGQGKETQYF. CDR3 bases: TGTGCCAGCAGATCGGGACAGGGAAAAGAGACCCAGTACTTC. The genes are TRBV11-3 and TRBJ2-5; 9 positions match TRBD1. V lost 6 bases, J lost 3 bases, and 5 bases stayed unmatched. The germline V gene has CDR1 SGHNT and CDR2 YENEEA. CDR3 size: 14 residues.

The chain uses TRBV6-8 and TRBJ2-1; 14 bases fit TRBD2. The CDR3 loop spans 16 amino acids. V lost 2 bases, J lost 6 bases, and 3 bases stayed unmatched. Germline V gene data show CDR1 as MNHGY and CDR2 as SAAAGT. In DNA form, the CDR3 reads TGTGCCAGCAGTTACACGACTAGCGGGAGGGCCAATGAGCAGTTCTTC. Residues: CASSYTTSGRANEQFF.

V is TRBV5-1 and J is TRBJ2-2; 7 bases align to TRBD2. The germline CDR1 and CDR2 sequences are SGHRS and YFSETQ. This CDR3 contains 15 residues. J was trimmed by 4 bases and V by 0 bases; bases with no gene match: 3. In DNA, the CDR3 is TGCGCCAGCAGCTTGGGGGAGGGGAGCACCGGGGAGCTGTTTTTT. The encoded protein is CASSLGEGSTGELFF.

This clone qualifies as medium-sized (0.01 to 0.1%). This rearrangement joins TRBV11-3 to TRBJ2-7; D unresolved. CDR3 length: 14 amino acids. CDR1 and CDR2 (germline): SGHNT, YENEEA. The V and J ends lost 2 bases and 4 bases respectively, with 12 bases between them. DNA for the CDR3: TGTGCCAGCAGCTTAAGTTTGCCGGATTACGAGCAGTACTTC. Translated, it gives CASSLSLPDYEQYF. The full variable domain, its missing parts supplied by reference TRBV11-3 and TRBJ2-7, is EAGVVQSPRYKIIEKKQPVAFWCNPISGHNTLYWYLQNLGQGPELLIRYENEEAVDDSQLPKDRFSAERLKGVDSTLKIQPAELGDSAVYLCASSLSLPDYEQYFGPGTRLTVT.

The V and J genes are TRBV9 and TRBJ1-2; possible D gene TRBD1, 6 bases. V gave up 0 bases and J gave up 3 bases, with 12 bases separating them. This CDR3 is 15 amino acids long. From germline, CDR1 is SGDLS and CDR2 YYNGEE. CDR3 region: CASSVDPGEDYGYTF. The CDR3 DNA is TGTGCCAGCAGCGTAGACCCAGGGGAGGACTATGGCTACACCTTC.

This clone was counted a few times. This chain joins TRBV28 and TRBJ2-1; 8 bases fit TRBD1. The length of the CDR3 is 15 residues. V was clipped by 5 bases and J by 5 bases; unmatched bases: 8. Germline V lookup: CDR1 MDHEN, CDR2 SYDVKM. The CDR3 reads CASSTRTGRNNEQFF. DNA for the CDR3: TGTGCCAGCAGTACCCGGACAGGGAGGAACAATGAGCAGTTCTTC.

On this clone itself: The same CDR3 also results from other DNA sequences found in this sample. J is TRBJ1-5 and V is TRBV29-1, with TRBD1 matching 8 bases. V shed 6 bases, J shed 1 base, and the junction held 2 bases outside the gene matches. Germline V CDR1 and CDR2: SQVTM, ANQGSEA. The CDR3 loop spans 13 amino acids. CDR3 sequence reads: CSVRTGSNQPQHF. The CDR3 DNA reads as TGCAGCGTACGGACAGGGAGCAATCAGCCCCAGCATTTT.

For the CDR3, the DNA is TGTGCCAGCAGTTACTCGGCAGGGTATGGTATGAACACTGAAGCTTTCTTT. It codes for CASSYSAGYGMNTEAFF. The rearrangement uses TRBV6-8 and TRBJ1-1, with a tentative D call TRBD1 (5 bases). Per the germline V gene, CDR1 is MNHGY and CDR2 is SAAAGT. V shed 0 bases and J shed 0 bases, with 14 bases lying between them. This CDR3 spans 17 amino acids.

The chain employs TRBV5-1 and TRBJ2-7; 7 bases line up with TRBD1. The CDR3 loop spans 14 amino acids. After removal of 4 bases from V and 8 bases from J, the junction contained 12 bases not matched to a gene. Germline V CDR1 and CDR2: SGHRS, YFSETQ. For the CDR3, the DNA is TGCGCCAGCAGCCAAGATAGGGGGCAGTTGAAGCAGTACTTC. Translation gives CASSQDRGQLKQYF. Combining the CDR3 with reference TRBV5-1 and TRBJ2-7 gives the whole variable domain KAGVTQTPRYLIKTRGQQVTLSCSPISGHRSVSWYQQTPGQGLQFLFEYFSETQRNKGNFPGRFSGRQFSNSRSEMNVSTLELGDSALYLCASSQDRGQLKQYFGPGTRLTVT.

In its sample, this clone was seen once. The chain uses TRBV6-8 and TRBJ1-4; TRBD1 matches at 8 bases. Germline V lookup: CDR1 MNHGY, CDR2 SAAAGT. J was trimmed by 11 bases and V by 5 bases; bases with no gene match: 13. The CDR3 runs 15 residues. In DNA, the CDR3 is TGTGCCAGCAGTCGCCAGGGGGCGGGTATGATGAAACTGTTTTTT. It is translated as CASSRQGAGMMKLFF.

A few counts support this clone. The chain combines TRBV11-3 with TRBJ1-3, with a weak D call TRBD1 (6 bases). The V and J ends lost 5 bases and 3 bases respectively, with 11 bases between them. The CDR3 is 14 amino acids. Germline assignment: CDR1 SGHNT and CDR2 YENEEA. The CDR3 reads CASSGQIDGNTIYF. CDR3 in DNA: TGTGCCAGCAGCGGACAGATTGATGGAAACACCATATATTTT.

CDR3 region: CASAISRNTIYF. The CDR3 DNA sequence: TGTGCCAGTGCAATTTCTAGAAACACCATATATTTT. This chain connects TRBV19 to TRBJ1-3; D unresolved. V lost 8 bases and J lost 5, with 10 bases in between. The germline gives CDR1 LNHDA, CDR2 SQIVND (reference sequence). The CDR3 sequence is 12 residues long. The entire variable domain, with the rest obtained from reference TRBV19 and TRBJ1-3, is as follows: DGGITQSPKYLFRKEGQNVTLSCEQNLNHDAMYWYRQDPGQGLRLIYYSQIVNDFQKGDIAEGYSVSREKKESFPLTVTSAQKNPTAFYLCASAISRNTIYFGEGSWLTVV.

This clone was seen more than once but under ten times. This chain links TRBV11-3 with TRBJ2-3, with 14 bases matching TRBD2. Trimming took 5 bases from V and 2 from J; bases not matched to a gene: 9. The germline CDR1 and CDR2 sequences are SGHNT and YENEEA. The CDR3 extends over 18 amino acids. The CDR3 DNA sequence: TGTGCCAGCAGCCTGAAACCGGGACTAGCGGGAGCCACAGATACGCAGTATTTT. Amino acid sequence: CASSLKPGLAGATDTQYF.